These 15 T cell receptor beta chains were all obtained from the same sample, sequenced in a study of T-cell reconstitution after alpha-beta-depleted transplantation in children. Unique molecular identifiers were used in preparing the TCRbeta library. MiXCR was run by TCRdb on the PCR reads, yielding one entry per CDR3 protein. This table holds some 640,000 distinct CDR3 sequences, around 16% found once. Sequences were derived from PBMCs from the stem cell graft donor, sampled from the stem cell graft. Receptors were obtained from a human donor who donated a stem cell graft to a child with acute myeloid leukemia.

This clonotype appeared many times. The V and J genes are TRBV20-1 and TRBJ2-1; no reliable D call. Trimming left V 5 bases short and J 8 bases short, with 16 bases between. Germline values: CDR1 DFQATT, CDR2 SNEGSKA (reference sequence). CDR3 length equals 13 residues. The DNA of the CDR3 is TGCAGTGCTCCCTCCGGGTCTTGGGATGAGCAGTTCTTC. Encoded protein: CSAPSGSWDEQFF.

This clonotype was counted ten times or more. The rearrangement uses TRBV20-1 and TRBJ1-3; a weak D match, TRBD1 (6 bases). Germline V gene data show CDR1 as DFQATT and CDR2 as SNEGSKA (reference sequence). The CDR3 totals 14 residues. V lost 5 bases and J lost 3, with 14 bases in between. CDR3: CSAASRGLGNTIYF. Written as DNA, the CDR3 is TGCAGTGCTGCAAGCAGGGGACTTGGAAACACCATATATTTT.

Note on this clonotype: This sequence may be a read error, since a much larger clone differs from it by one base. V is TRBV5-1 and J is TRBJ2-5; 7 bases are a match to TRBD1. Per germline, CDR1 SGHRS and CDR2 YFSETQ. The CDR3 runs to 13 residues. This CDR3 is CASSTGEQETQNF. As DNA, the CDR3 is TGCGCCAGCAGTACAGGGGAGCAAGAGACCCAGAACTTC.

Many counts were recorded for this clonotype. CDR3 loop: CSASTGGFQETQYF. Here the CDR3 DNA reads TGCAGTGCTAGCACCGGCGGCTTCCAAGAGACCCAGTACTTC. This chain joins TRBV20-1 and TRBJ2-5; no firm D call. Trimming pared 3 bases from V and 1 base from J, leaving 12 bases between. Germline CDR1 reads DFQATT; CDR2 reads SNEGSKA (reference sequence). This CDR3 is 14 amino acids long.

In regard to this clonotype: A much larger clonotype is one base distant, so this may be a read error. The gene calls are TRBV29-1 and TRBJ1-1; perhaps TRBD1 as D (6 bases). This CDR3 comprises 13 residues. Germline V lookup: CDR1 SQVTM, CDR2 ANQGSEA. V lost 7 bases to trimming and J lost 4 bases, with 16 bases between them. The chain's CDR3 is CSAERGCGTEAFF. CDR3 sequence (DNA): TGCAGCGCCGAAAGGGGGTGTGGCACTGAAGCTTTCTTT.

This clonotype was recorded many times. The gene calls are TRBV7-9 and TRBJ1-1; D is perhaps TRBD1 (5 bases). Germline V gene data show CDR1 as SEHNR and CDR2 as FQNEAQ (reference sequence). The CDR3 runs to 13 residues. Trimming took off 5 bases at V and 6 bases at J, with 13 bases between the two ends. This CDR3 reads CASSPVGVAEAFF. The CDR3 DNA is TGTGCCAGCAGCCCAGTAGGGGTGGCTGAAGCTTTCTTT.

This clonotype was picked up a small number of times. The CDR3 DNA sequence: TGTGCCAGCAAAGGGGAGGACACTGAAGCTTTCTTT. Amino acid sequence: CASKGEDTEAFF. The chain is built from TRBV11-2 and TRBJ1-1; D may be TRBD1 (5 bases). V was shortened by 7 bases and J by 3 bases, with 9 bases between the two germline ends. The CDR3 runs to 12 residues. Germline CDR1 reads SGHAT; CDR2 reads FQNNGV.

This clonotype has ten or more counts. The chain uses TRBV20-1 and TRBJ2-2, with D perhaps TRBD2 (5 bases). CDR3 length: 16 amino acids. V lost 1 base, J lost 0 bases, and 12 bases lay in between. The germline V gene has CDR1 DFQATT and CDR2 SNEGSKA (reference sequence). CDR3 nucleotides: TGCAGTGCTAGAGGGACTGGGAACGCGAACACCGGGGAGCTGTTTTTT. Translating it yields CSARGTGNANTGELFF.

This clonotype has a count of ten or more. The CDR3 DNA reads TGCAGTGCTAGATCGGTAGGGGTCACTGAAGCTTTCTTT. It encodes CSARSVGVTEAFF. The chain employs TRBV20-1 and TRBJ1-1; TRBD1 might be the D (5 bases). Germline V CDR1 and CDR2: DFQATT, SNEGSKA (reference sequence). V was trimmed by 2 bases and J by 4 bases, leaving 11 bases between them. This CDR3 contains 13 residues.

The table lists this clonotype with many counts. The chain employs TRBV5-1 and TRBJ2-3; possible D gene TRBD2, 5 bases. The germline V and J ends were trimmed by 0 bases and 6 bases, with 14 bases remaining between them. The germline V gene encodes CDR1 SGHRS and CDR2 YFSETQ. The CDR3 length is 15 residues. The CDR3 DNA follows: TGCGCCAGCAGCTTGGTTGGGGATTTAGCGGATACGCAGTATTTT. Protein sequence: CASSLVGDLADTQYF.

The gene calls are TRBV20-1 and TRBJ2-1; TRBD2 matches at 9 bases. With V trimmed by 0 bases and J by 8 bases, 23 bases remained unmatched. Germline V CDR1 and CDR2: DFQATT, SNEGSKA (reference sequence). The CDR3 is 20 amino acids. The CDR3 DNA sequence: TGCAGTGCTAGAGATCTAAAGATATCCCGCGGGGGGGGCCATGTAGATGAGCAGTTCTTC. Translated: CSARDLKISRGGGHVDEQFF.

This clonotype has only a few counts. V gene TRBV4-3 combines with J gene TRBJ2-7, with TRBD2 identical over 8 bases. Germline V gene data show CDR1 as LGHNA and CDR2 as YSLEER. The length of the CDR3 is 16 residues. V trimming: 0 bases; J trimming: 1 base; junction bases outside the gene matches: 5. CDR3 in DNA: TGCGCCAGCAGCCAAGATCGGGCGGGGGGATCCTACGAGCAGTACTTC. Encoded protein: CASSQDRAGGSYEQYF.

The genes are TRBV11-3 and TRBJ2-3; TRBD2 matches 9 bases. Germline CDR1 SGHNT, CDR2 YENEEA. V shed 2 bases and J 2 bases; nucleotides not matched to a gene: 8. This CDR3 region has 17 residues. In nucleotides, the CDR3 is TGTGCCAGCAGCTTAAAGGTAGCGGGGGTCTCCACAGATACGCAGTATTTT. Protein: CASSLKVAGVSTDTQYF.

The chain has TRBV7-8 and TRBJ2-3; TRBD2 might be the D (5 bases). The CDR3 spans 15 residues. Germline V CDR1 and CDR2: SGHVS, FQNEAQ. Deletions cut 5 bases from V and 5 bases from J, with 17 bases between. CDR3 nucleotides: TGTGCCAGCAGCCCCCTACTAGTAGTAGAAGATACGCAGTATTTT. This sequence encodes CASSPLLVVEDTQYF.

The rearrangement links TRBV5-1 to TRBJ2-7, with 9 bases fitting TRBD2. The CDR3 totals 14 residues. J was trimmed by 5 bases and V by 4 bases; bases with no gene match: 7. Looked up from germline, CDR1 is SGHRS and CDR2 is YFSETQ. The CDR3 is CASSPGLAGHEQYF. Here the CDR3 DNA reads TGCGCCAGCAGCCCGGGACTAGCTGGCCACGAGCAGTACTTC.